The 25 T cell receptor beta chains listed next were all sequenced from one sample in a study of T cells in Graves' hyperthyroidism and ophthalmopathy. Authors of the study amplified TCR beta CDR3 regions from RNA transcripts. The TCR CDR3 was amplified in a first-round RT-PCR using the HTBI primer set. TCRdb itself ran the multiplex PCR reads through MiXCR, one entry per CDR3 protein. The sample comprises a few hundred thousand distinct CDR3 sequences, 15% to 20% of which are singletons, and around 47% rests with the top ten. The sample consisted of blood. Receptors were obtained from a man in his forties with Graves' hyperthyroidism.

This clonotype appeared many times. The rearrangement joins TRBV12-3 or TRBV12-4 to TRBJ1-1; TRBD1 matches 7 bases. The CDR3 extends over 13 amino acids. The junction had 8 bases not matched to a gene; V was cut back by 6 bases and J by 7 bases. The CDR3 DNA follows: TGTGCCAGCAGCCGGACAGGTGATGGTGAAGCTTTCTTT. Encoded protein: CASSRTGDGEAFF.

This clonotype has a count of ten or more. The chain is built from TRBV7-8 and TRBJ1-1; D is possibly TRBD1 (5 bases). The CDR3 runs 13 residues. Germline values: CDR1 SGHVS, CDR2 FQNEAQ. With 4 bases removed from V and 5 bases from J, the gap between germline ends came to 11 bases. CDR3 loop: CASSSRVGTEAFF. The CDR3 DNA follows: TGTGCCAGCAGCTCCAGGGTCGGTACTGAAGCTTTCTTT.

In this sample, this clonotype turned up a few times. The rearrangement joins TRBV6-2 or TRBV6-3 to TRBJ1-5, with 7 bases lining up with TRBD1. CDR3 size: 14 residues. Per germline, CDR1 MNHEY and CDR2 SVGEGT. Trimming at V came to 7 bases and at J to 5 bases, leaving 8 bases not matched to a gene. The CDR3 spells CASTADRLYQPQHF. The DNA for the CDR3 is TGTGCCAGCACCGCGGACAGGCTGTATCAGCCCCAGCATTTT.

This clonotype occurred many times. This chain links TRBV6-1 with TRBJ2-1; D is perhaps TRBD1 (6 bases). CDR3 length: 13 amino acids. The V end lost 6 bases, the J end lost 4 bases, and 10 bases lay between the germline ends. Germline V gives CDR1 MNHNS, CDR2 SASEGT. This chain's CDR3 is CASRHDRYNEQFF. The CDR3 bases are TGTGCCAGCAGGCATGACAGGTACAATGAGCAGTTCTTC.

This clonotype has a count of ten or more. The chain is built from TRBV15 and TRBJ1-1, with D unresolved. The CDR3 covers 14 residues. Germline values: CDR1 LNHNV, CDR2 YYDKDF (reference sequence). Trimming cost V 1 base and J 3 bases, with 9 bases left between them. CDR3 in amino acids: CATSRGGSDTEAFF. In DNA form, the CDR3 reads TGTGCCACCAGCAGAGGAGGGTCGGACACTGAAGCTTTCTTT. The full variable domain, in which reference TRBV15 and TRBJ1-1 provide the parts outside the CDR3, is DAMVIQNPRYQVTQFGKPVTLSCSQTLNHNVMYWYQQKSSQAPKLLFHYYDKDFNNEADTPDNFQSRRPNTSFCFLDIRSPGLGDTAMYLCATSRGGSDTEAFFGQGTRLTVV.

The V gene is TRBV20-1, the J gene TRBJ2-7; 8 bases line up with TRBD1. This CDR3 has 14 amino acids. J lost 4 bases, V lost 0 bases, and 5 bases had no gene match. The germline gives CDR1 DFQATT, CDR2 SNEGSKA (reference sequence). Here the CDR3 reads CSARDPGQEYEQYF. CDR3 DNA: TGCAGTGCTAGAGACCCGGGACAGGAATACGAGCAGTACTTC.

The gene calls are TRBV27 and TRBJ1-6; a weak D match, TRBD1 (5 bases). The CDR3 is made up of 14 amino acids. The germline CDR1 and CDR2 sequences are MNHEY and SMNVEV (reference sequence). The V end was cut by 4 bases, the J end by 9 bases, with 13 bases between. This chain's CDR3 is CASSYRRESSPLHF. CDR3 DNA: TGTGCCAGCAGTTACCGCAGGGAGAGTTCACCCCTCCACTTT.

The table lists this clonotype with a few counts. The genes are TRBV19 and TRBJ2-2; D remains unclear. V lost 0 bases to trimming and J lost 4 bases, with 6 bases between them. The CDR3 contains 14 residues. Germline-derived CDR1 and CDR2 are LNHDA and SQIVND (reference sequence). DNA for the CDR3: TGTGCCAGTAGTATAGATCTAGTCACCGGGGAGCTGTTTTTT. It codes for CASSIDLVTGELFF.

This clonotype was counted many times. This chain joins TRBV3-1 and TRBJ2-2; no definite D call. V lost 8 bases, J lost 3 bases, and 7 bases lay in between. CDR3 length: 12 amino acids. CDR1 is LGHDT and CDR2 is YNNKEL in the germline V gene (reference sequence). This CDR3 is CASSYDTGELFF. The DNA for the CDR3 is TGTGCCAGCTCCTACGACACCGGGGAGCTGTTTTTT.

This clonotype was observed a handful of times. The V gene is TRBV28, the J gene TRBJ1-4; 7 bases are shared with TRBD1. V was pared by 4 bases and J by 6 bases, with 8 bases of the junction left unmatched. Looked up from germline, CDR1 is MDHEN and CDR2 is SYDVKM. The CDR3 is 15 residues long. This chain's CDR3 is CASSSSRQGYEKLFF. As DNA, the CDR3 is TGTGCCAGCAGTTCCTCGCGACAGGGTTATGAAAAACTGTTTTTT. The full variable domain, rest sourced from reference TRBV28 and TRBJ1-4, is DVKVTQSSRYLVKRTGEKVFLECVQDMDHENMFWYRQDPGLGLRLIYFSYDVKMKEKGDIPEGYSVSREKKERFSLILESASTNQTSMYLCASSSSRQGYEKLFFGSGTQLSVL.

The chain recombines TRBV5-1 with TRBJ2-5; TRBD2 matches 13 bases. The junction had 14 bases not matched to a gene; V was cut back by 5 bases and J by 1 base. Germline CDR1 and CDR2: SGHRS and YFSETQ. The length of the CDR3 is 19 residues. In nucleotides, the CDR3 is TGCGCCAGCAGGACGGGACTAGCGGGACTCTACTCACCCCAAGAGACCCAGTACTTC. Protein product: CASRTGLAGLYSPQETQYF.

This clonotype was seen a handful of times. This CDR3 is CASSPFGTSGGISYEQYF. The DNA of the CDR3 is TGTGCCAGCTCACCGTTCGGGACTAGCGGGGGTATCTCCTACGAGCAGTACTTC. The chain uses TRBV18 and TRBJ2-7; 14 positions match TRBD2. Germline V CDR1 and CDR2: KGHSH, LQKENI. J gave up 0 bases and V 3 bases, and 7 bases lay outside the gene matches. The CDR3 contains 18 residues.

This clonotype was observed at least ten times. In nucleotides, the CDR3 is TGTGCCAGCAGTGACAGGGGAGGCGAAAAACTGTTTTTT. Protein product: CASSDRGGEKLFF. The V gene is TRBV2, the J gene TRBJ1-4, with D maybe TRBD1 (6 bases). Germline assignment: CDR1 SNHLY and CDR2 FYNNEI. V was trimmed by 3 bases and J by 8 bases, leaving 10 bases between them. This CDR3 region has 13 residues.

The CDR3 region has the DNA TGTGCCAGCACCGGCTACGAGCAGTACTTC. Translation gives CASTGYEQYF. V is TRBV28 and J is TRBJ2-7; D remains unclear. This CDR3 region has 10 residues. Germline V gene lookup returns CDR1 MDHEN and CDR2 SYDVKM. The V end lost 7 bases, the J end lost 3 bases, and 4 bases lay between the germline ends.

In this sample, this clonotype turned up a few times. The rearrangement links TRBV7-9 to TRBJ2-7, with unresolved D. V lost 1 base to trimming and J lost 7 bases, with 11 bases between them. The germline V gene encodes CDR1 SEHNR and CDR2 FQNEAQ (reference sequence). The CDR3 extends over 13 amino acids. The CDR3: CASSLGMLGEQYF. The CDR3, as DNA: TGTGCCAGCAGCTTAGGGATGTTGGGAGAGCAGTACTTC.

CDR3 amino acids: CASSDDGNSNQPQHF. CDR3 nucleotides: TGTGCCAGCAGTGACGACGGAAATAGCAATCAGCCCCAGCATTTT. V and J are TRBV9 and TRBJ1-5; no definite D call. CDR1 and CDR2 from the germline V gene are SGDLS and YYNGEE. Trimming cost V 5 bases and J 0 bases, with 12 bases left between them. The CDR3 consists of 15 residues.

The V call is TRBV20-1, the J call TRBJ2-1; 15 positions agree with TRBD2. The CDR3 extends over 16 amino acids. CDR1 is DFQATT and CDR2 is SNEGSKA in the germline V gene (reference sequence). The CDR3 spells CIARTSGGALYNEQFF. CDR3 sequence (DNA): TGCATTGCAAGGACTAGCGGGGGGGCCCTATACAATGAGCAGTTCTTC.

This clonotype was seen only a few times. CDR3 protein: CSVVWQNNQPQHF. As DNA, the CDR3 is TGCAGCGTTGTGTGGCAGAACAATCAGCCCCAGCATTTT. The chain is built from TRBV29-1 and TRBJ1-5; D ambiguous. The CDR3 sequence is 13 residues long. V shed 4 bases and J shed 3 bases, with 10 bases lying between them. Germline CDR1 reads SQVTM; CDR2 reads ANQGSEA.

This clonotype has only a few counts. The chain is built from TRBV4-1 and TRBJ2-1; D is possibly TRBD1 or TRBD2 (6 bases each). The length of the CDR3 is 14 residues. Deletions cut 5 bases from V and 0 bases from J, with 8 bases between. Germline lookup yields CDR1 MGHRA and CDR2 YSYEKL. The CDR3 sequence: CASSSGASYNEQFF. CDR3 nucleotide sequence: TGCGCCAGCAGCTCGGGGGCCTCCTACAATGAGCAGTTCTTC.

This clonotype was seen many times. The CDR3 here is CASSRGGAPPHGTGELFF. CDR3 nucleotides: TGTGCCAGCAGCCGAGGGGGGGCGCCCCCCCATGGAACCGGGGAGCTGTTTTTT. The V gene is TRBV6-1, the J gene TRBJ2-2; D perhaps matches TRBD2 (7 bases). V was pared by 6 bases and J by 5 bases, with 25 bases between. The germline V gene encodes CDR1 MNHNS and CDR2 SASEGT. There are 18 residues in the CDR3.

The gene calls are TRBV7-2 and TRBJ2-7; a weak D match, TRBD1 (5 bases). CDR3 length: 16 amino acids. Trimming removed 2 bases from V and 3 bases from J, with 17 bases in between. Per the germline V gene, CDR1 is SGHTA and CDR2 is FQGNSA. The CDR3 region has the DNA TGTGCCAGCAGCTTACTAGGGGCAATGGAAGGCTACGAGCAGTACTTC. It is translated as CASSLLGAMEGYEQYF.

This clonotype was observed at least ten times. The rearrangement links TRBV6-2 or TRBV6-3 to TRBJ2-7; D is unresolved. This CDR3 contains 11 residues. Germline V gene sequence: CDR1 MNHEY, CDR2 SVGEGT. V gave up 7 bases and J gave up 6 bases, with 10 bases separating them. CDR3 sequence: CASKMRSEQYF. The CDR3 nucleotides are TGTGCCAGCAAGATGCGGAGCGAGCAGTACTTC.

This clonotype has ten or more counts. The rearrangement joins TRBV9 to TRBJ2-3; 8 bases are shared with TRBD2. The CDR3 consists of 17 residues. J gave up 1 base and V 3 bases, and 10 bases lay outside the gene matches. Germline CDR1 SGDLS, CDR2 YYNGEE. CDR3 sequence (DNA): TGTGCCAGCAGCGCCTACGATAGCGGGGCCGGCACAGATACGCAGTATTTT. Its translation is CASSAYDSGAGTDTQYF.

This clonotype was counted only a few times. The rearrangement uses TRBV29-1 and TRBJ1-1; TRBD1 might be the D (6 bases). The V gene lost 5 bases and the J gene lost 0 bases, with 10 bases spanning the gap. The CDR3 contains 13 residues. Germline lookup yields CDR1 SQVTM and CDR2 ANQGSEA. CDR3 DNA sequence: TGCAGCGTTTTCGGACAGCTGAACACTGAAGCTTTCTTT. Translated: CSVFGQLNTEAFF.

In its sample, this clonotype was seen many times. CDR3 sequence: CASSFTLGSDTQYF. The CDR3 DNA is TGTGCCAGCAGCTTTACCCTGGGGTCAGATACGCAGTATTTT. This rearrangement joins TRBV5-8 to TRBJ2-3; no definite D call. From germline, CDR1 is SGHTS and CDR2 YDEGEE. The CDR3 is 14 amino acids. V was clipped by 2 bases and J by 4 bases, with 11 bases between them.